The subject of this entry is one T cell receptor beta chain. No antigen is known for it. An approximately nine-day culture period preceded the isolation of CD4+ T cells. Two doses of either BNT162b2 or mRNA-1273 were given to each participant. Per germline, CDR1 SGHTA and CDR2 FQGTGA. Trimming cost V 6 bases and J 4 bases; bases outside gene matches: 9. The CDR3 contains 15 residues. Generated by immunoSEQ multiplex PCR, the TCRdb table keeps only in-frame clones and is missing some. Among about 71,000 clones listed, under 80% were seen once. These data are taken from a study of vaccination effects on CD4 cells after COVID-19. As for the study in general: With the ViraFEST assay, the study expanded antigen-specific CD4+ T cells using viral peptide pools, then sequenced them. Post-vaccine specimens were collected at a median of 72 days following the second dose. Whole-study findings and limits: Few convalescent patients were studied, and early post-infection samples were lacking.

This receptor was taken from a human donor who received a COVID-19 vaccine. The sequences come from CD4+ T cells from PBMCs cultured without peptide, collected after COVID-19 vaccination. J is TRBJ1-5 and V is TRBV7-3, with 7 nucleotides matching TRBD1. CDR3 protein: CASSFTGVHNQPQHF. The CDR3 DNA follows: TGTGCCAGCAGTTTTACAGGGGTACATAATCAGCCCCAGCATTTT.